This TCR beta chain was captured in a study of beta chain features in type 1 diabetes. General study results and limits: Lower insertion and higher deletion counts appeared at VDJ junctions in type 1 diabetes patients. The study found moderately but significantly shorter TCRB CDR3s in all four CD4+ subsets of Type 1 diabetes patients.

Investigators reverse transcribed all isolated RNA, so they sequenced expressed TCRB transcripts. Measured with immunoSEQ multiplex PCR; TCRdb has only the in-frame clones, and not every one. The sample carries around 150,000 clones, 8.5% to 10% recorded once. As regards this clone: Its antigen remains unknown.

The CDR3 runs 14 residues. The V gene lost 0 bases and the J gene lost 2 bases, with 8 bases spanning the gap. In germline, CDR1 is SGHAT, CDR2 FQNNGV. This TCR was sampled from a woman in her thirties with type 1 diabetes. The rearrangement links TRBV11-2 to TRBJ2-7; D is undetermined. The sample comprised central memory CD4+ T cells from blood. CDR3 sequence: CASSLEPGTYEQYF. CDR3 in DNA: TGTGCCAGCAGCTTAGAACCAGGCACCTACGAGCAGTACTTC.